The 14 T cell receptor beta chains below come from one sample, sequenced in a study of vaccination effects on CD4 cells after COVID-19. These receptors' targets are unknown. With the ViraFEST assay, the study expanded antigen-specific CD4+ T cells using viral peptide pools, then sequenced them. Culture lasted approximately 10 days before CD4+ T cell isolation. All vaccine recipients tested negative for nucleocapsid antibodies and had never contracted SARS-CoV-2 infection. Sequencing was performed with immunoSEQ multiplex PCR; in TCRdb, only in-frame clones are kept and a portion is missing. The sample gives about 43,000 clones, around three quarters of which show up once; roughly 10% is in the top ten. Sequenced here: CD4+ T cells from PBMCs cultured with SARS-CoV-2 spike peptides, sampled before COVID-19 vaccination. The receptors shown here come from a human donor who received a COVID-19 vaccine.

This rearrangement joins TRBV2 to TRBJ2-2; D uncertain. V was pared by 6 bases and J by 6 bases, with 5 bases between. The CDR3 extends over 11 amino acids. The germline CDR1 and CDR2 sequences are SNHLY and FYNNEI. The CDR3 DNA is TGTGCCAGCAGAGGAGCCGGGGAGCTGTTTTTT. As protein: CASRGAGELFF. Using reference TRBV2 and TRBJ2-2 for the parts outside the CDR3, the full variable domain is EPEVTQTPSHQVTQMGQEVILRCVPISNHLYFYWYRQILGQKVEFLVSFYNNEISEKSEIFDDQFSVERPDGSNFTLKIRSTKLEDSAMYFCASRGAGELFFGEGSRLTVL.

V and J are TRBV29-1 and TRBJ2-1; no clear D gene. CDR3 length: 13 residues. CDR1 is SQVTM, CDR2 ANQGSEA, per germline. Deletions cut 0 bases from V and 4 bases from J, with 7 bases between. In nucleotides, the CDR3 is TGCAGCGTTGAAGAGGTGCGGTACAATGAGCAGTTCTTC. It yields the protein CSVEEVRYNEQFF.

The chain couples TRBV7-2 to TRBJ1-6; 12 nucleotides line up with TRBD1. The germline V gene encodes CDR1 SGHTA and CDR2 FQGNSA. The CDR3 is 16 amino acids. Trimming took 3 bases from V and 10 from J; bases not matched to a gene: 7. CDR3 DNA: TGTGCCAGCAGCTTCGGGACAGGGGGCCTAATGTCACCCCTCCACTTT. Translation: CASSFGTGGLMSPLHF.

The CDR3 spells CASTLKGFNGYTF. The CDR3 DNA reads as TGTGCCAGCACCTTAAAGGGCTTTAATGGCTACACCTTC. The chain carries TRBV6-5 and TRBJ1-2; no reliable D call. Germline V gene lookup returns CDR1 MNHEY and CDR2 SVGAGI. The CDR3 runs to 13 residues. The V and J ends lost 7 bases and 6 bases respectively, with 15 bases between them.

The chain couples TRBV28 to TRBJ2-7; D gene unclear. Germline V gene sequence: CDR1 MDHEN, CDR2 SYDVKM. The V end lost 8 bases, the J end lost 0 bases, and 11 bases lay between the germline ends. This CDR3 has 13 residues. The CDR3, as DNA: TGTGCCAGCGGGTCAGCTGACTCCTACGAGCAGTACGTC. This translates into CASGSADSYEQYV.

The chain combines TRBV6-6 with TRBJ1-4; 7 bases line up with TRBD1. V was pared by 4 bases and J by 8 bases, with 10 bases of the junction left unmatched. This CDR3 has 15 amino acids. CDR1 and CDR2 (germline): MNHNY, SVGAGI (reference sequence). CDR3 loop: CASSSLAGGGEKLFF. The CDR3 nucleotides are TGTGCCAGCAGTTCTCTGGCAGGGGGTGGGGAAAAACTGTTTTTT.

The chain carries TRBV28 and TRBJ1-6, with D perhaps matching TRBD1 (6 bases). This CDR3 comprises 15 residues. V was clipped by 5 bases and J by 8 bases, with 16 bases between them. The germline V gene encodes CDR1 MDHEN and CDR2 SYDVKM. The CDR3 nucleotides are TGTGCCAGCAGTCGGTCCAGGGGAGTTCATTCACCCCTCCACTTT. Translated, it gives CASSRSRGVHSPLHF.

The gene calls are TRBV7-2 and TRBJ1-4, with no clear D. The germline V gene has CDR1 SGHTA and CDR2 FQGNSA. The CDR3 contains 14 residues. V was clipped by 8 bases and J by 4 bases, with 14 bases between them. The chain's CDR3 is CASRFGNLNEKLFF. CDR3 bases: TGTGCCAGCCGGTTCGGTAACCTTAATGAAAAACTGTTTTTT.

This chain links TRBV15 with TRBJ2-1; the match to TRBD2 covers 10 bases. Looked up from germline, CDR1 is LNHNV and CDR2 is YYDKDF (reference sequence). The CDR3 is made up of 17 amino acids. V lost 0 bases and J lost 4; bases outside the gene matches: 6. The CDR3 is CATSREGSGGNYNEQFF. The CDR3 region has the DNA TGTGCCACCAGCAGAGAGGGTAGCGGGGGGAATTACAATGAGCAGTTCTTC.

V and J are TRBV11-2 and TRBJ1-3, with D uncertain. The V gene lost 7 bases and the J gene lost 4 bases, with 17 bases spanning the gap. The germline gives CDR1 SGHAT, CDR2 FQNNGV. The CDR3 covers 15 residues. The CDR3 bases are TGTGCCAGCATCCTAACCCCGTACCCCGGAAACACCATATATTTT. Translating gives CASILTPYPGNTIYF.

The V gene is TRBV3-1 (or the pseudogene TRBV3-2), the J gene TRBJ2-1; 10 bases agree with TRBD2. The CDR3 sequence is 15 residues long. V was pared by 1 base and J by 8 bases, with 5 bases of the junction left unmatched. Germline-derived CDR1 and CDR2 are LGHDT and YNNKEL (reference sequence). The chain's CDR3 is CASSQGLAGVYEQFF. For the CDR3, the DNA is TGTGCCAGCAGCCAAGGTCTAGCGGGGGTGTATGAGCAGTTCTTC.

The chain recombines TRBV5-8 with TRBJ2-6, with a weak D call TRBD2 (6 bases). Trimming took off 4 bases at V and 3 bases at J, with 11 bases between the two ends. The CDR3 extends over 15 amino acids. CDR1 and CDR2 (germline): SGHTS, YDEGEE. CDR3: CASSHRGLGANVLTF. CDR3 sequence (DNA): TGTGCCAGCAGCCATAGGGGACTTGGGGCCAACGTCCTGACTTTC.

The CDR3 region has the DNA TGCAGCGTTGGGCCCCAGAAGACCCAGTACTTC. Residues: CSVGPQKTQYF. V and J are TRBV29-1 and TRBJ2-5; D unclear. V dropped 4 bases and J dropped 6 bases, with 9 bases sitting between them. The CDR3 extends over 11 amino acids. Germline V gene sequence: CDR1 SQVTM, CDR2 ANQGSEA.

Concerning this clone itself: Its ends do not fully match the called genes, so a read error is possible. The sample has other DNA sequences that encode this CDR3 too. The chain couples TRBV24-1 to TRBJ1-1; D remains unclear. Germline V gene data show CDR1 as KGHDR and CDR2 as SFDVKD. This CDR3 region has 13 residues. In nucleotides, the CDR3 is TGTGCCACTAGTGATTATACAAACACTGAAGCTTTCTTT. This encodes CATSDYTNTEAFF.